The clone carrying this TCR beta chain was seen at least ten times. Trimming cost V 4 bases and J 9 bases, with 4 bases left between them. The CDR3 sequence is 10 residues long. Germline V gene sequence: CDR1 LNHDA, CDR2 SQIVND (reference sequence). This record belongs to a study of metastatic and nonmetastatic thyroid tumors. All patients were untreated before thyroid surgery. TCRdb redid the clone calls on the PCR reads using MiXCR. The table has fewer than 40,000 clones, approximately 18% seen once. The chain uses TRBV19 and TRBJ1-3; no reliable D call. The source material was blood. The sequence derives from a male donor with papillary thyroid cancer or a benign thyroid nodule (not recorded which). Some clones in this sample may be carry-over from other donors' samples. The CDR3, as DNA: TGTGCCAGTAGTAGTTTCACCATATATTTT. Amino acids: CASSSFTIYF. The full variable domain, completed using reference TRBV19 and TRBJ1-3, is DGGITQSPKYLFRKEGQNVTLSCEQNLNHDAMYWYRQDPGQGLRLIYYSQIVNDFQKGDIAEGYSVSREKKESFPLTVTSAQKNPTAFYLCASSSFTIYFGEGSWLTVV.